Listed below are T cell receptor beta chains from one sample, sequenced in a study of T-cell reconstitution after alpha-beta-depleted transplantation in children. MiXCR, run by TCRdb on the PCR reads, gives a single entry per CDR3 protein. The data hold approximately 240,000 distinct CDR3 sequences, with roughly a tenth observed a single time. Sequencing used PBMCs, obtained before TCRalphabeta/CD19-depleted stem cell transplant. The receptors were sampled from a child younger than two with acute myeloid leukemia, due to receive a stem cell transplant. CDR3s include the opening cysteine and the closing phenylalanine or tryptophan. A D gene is named only where the DNA matches it firmly. Expanded clones get a size class; other rows say once, few or many, or leave the size out.

clone_size,d_call,v_call,j_call,cdr3_aa,cdr3_nt
-,-,TRBV2,TRBJ2-2,CASGTGPDTGELFF,TGTGCCAGCGGGACGGGTCCCGACACCGGGGAGCTGTTTTTT
-,TRBD2,TRBV25-1,TRBJ2-3,CASSPLVKREGTDTQYF,TGTGCCAGCAGTCCCCTGGTTAAGCGGGAGGGCACAGATACGCAGTATTTT
many,-,TRBV5-1,TRBJ1-1,CASSLMWGDTEAFF,TGCGCCAGCAGCTTAATGTGGGGGGACACTGAAGCTTTCTTT
-,TRBD1,TRBV12-3/TRBV12-4,TRBJ2-3,CASPFPAGGANTQYF,TGTGCCAGCCCGTTCCCGGCAGGGGGCGCGAATACGCAGTATTTT
-,-,TRBV13,TRBJ2-7,CASSPRDAAEQYF,TGTGCCAGCAGCCCGAGGGACGCGGCCGAGCAGTACTTC
many,TRBD2,TRBV12-3/TRBV12-4,TRBJ2-7,CASRLAGYLAPSYEQYF,TGTGCCAGCAGACTAGCGGGTTATTTGGCCCCCTCCTACGAGCAGTACTTC
-,-,TRBV12-3/TRBV12-4,TRBJ2-2,CASTPAGELFF,TGTGCCAGCACCCCGGCCGGGGAGCTGTTTTTT
many,-,TRBV29-1,TRBJ1-1,CSGTQVEAFF,TGCAGCGGGACACAGGTTGAAGCTTTCTTT
many,-,TRBV3-1,TRBJ2-7,CASSQDLGEPYRLPYEQYF,TGTGCCAGCAGCCAAGATCTTGGAGAACCTTACCGCTTACCCTACGAGCAGTACTTC
many,TRBD1,TRBV28,TRBJ2-5,CASSLGDRETQYF,TGTGCCAGCAGTTTAGGGGACAGGGAGACCCAGTACTTC